This is a list of T cell receptor beta chains from one sample in a study of blood T cell repertoires in COVID-19. Assay: immunoSEQ multiplex PCR; the TCRdb copy retains only in-frame clones and omits some. The sample yields under 200,000 clones, approximately 89% seen once. What was sequenced was peripheral blood. These receptor sequences come from a man in his 70s with acute or convalescent COVID-19. CDR3s include the opening cysteine and the closing phenylalanine or tryptophan. The D gene is left open where the match is weak. Not every row has a clone size; where given, it reads once, few, many or a size class.

J gene	V gene	D gene	clone size	CDR3 DNA	CDR3 protein
TRBJ1-5	TRBV28	.	.	TGTGCCAGCAGATCCGCAGGGGCAGGGGTAGGCAATCAGCCCCAGCATTTT	CASRSAGAGVGNQPQHF
TRBJ2-1	TRBV28	.	.	TGTGCCAGCAGTCCTCGTCCGGGGGGCCCAAATGAGCAGTTCTTC	CASSPRPGGPNEQFF
TRBJ2-7	TRBV5-1	TRBD1	.	TGCGCCAGCAGCTCACAGGGGGCAAGCTCCTACGAGCAGTACTTC	CASSSQGASSYEQYF
TRBJ1-2	TRBV5-5	TRBD1	.	TGTGCCAGCAGCTTTACAGGGGAAGAAAATGGCTACACCTTC	CASSFTGEENGYTF
TRBJ2-3	TRBV30	TRBD2	.	TGTGCCTGGAGTATAGGACTAGCGGGAGAGGCTGGCACAGATACGCAGTATTTT	CAWSIGLAGEAGTDTQYF
TRBJ1-1	TRBV12-5	.	.	TGTGCTAGTGGTTTGACAGGCAACACTGAAGCTTTCTTT	CASGLTGNTEAFF
TRBJ2-7	TRBV19	TRBD1	.	TGTGCCAGTAGTGCCACCGGGACAGGGAGCCGGCAGTACTTC	CASSATGTGSRQYF
TRBJ1-1	TRBV19	.	.	TGTGCCAGTAGTCCCTATACGGGTGGGTCTGAAGCTTTCTTT	CASSPYTGGSEAFF
TRBJ2-7	TRBV4-1	.	.	TGCGCCAGCAGCCCTACGAAAGGCAGGACCTACGAGCAGTACTTC	CASSPTKGRTYEQYF
TRBJ2-1	TRBV18	TRBD2	.	TGTGCCAGCTCAAAGACTAGCGGGAGTTATTTTGATGAGCAGTTCTTC	CASSKTSGSYFDEQFF
TRBJ1-5	TRBV28	TRBD1	few	TGTGCCAGCAGCCCCCCTACAGGGGAGTATAGCAATCAGCCCCAGCATTTT	CASSPPTGEYSNQPQHF
TRBJ2-2	TRBV5-4	TRBD2	.	TGTGCCAGCAGCTTCTCGCGCTCGAGCGGGGGGCTCACCGGGGAGCTGTTTTTT	CASSFSRSSGGLTGELFF
TRBJ1-2	TRBV19	TRBD1	.	TGTGCCAGTAGTATAGTAGGGGACAGGGCTGGATATGGCTACACCTTC	CASSIVGDRAGYGYTF
TRBJ1-1	TRBV15	.	.	TGTGCCACCAGCATTCGGAGTGGGAACACTGAAGCTTTCTTT	CATSIRSGNTEAFF
TRBJ2-7	TRBV25-1	.	.	TGTGCCAGCAGTGAATATATTGCAGGGGCAGGACTCCGCTACGAGCAGTACTTC	CASSEYIAGAGLRYEQYF